These 32 T cell receptor beta chains came from one sample sequenced in a study of CD4 T cell repertoires in COVID-19. The protocol was immunoSEQ multiplex PCR, while the TCRdb copy is restricted to in-frame clones and leaves out a portion. Among hundreds of clones listed, roughly a quarter were seen once. These TCRs' antigens remain unknown. Stimulation with autologous monocytes and recombinant SARS-CoV-2 spike or nucleoprotein produced proliferating antigen-reactive T cell lines. The material sequenced was central memory CD4+ T cells, cultured in vitro, taken after recovery from COVID-19. These receptor sequences come from a human donor who had COVID-19.

This clone is medium-sized by share. The junction shows a germline mismatch at one end, possibly a read error. The chain links TRBV9 to TRBJ2-5; TRBD1 is a possible D gene (5 bases). This CDR3 spans 15 amino acids. Germline V gives CDR1 SGDLS, CDR2 YYNGEE. CDR3 coding DNA: TGTGCCAGCACCGTACAGGACGGTTACGCAGAGACCCAGTACTTC. This sequence encodes CASTVQDGYAETQYF.

This clone is judged large. The J gene is TRBJ1-4, the V gene TRBV9, with 7 bases matching TRBD1. The CDR3 extends over 16 amino acids. V lost 2 bases, J lost 5 bases, and 9 bases stayed unmatched. Germline V lookup: CDR1 SGDLS, CDR2 YYNGEE. The DNA for the CDR3 is TGTGCCAGCAGCGTGAGGGGGACAGCTACGAATGAAAAACTGTTTTTT. Translated: CASSVRGTATNEKLFF.

This clone is labeled as medium-sized. The rearrangement uses TRBV20-1 and TRBJ2-3, with D perhaps assigned TRBD1 or TRBD2 (5 bases each). The length of the CDR3 is 13 residues. Germline V gives CDR1 DFQATT, CDR2 SNEGSKA (reference sequence). Between the trimmed V and J ends, which lost 3 bases and 7 bases, there was a span of 14 bases. The CDR3 nucleotides are TGCAGTGCTAGTGGGGACCCGTCGAATACGCAGTATTTT. This translates into CSASGDPSNTQYF.

V usage is TRBV21-1 and J usage is TRBJ1-2; the table assigns TRBD1, which was not confirmed against the DNA. TRBV21-1 is a pseudogene. The length of the CDR3 is 16 residues. This CDR3 is CASSKRWTGEKDGYTF. The CDR3 DNA follows: TGTGCCAGCAGCAAAAGGTGGACAGGGGAAAAGGATGGCTACACCTTC.

This clone appeared a few times. The chain carries TRBV3-1 (or the pseudogene TRBV3-2) and TRBJ1-1; D ambiguous. CDR1 and CDR2 from the germline V gene are LGHDT and YNNKEL (reference sequence). The CDR3 totals 14 residues. Trimming pared 4 bases from V and 3 bases from J, leaving 12 bases between. CDR3: CASSLRHGDTEAFF. The CDR3 coding sequence is TGTGCCAGCAGCCTTAGACACGGGGACACTGAAGCTTTCTTT.

The V and J genes are TRBV7-2 and TRBJ1-5; 7 bases map to TRBD1. V lost 4 bases to trimming and J lost 5 bases; unmatched junction nucleotides: 5. Germline V gene data show CDR1 as SGHTA and CDR2 as FQGNSA. The CDR3 extends over 14 amino acids. CDR3 DNA: TGTGCCAGCAGCTCACAGGGGACGGATCAGCCCCAGCATTTT. Protein: CASSSQGTDQPQHF.

This clone was seen only a few times. The chain has TRBV6-1 and TRBJ1-2; D gene uncertain. Deletions cut 11 bases from V and 2 bases from J, with 9 bases between. CDR3 length: 11 residues. Per the germline V gene, CDR1 is MNHNS and CDR2 is SASEGT. The CDR3 nucleotides are TGTGCCGCGAACCAAAACTATGGCTACACCTTC. This sequence encodes CAANQNYGYTF.

The chain is built from TRBV7-9 and TRBJ2-3; 13 nucleotides align to TRBD2. CDR1 and CDR2 (germline): SEHNR, FQNEAQ (reference sequence). V shed 3 bases, J shed 4 bases, and the junction held 4 bases outside the gene matches. This CDR3 spans 16 amino acids. CDR3 sequence (DNA): TGTGCCAGCAGCTTGGGACTAGCGGGAAAATCAGATACGCAGTATTTT. Its protein is CASSLGLAGKSDTQYF.

The chain couples TRBV5-1 to TRBJ2-3; D perhaps matches TRBD1 (5 bases). V dropped 2 bases and J dropped 2 bases, with 12 bases sitting between them. The CDR3 contains 15 residues. Per germline, CDR1 SGHRS and CDR2 YFSETQ. CDR3 nucleotides: TGCGCCAGCAGCTTAGTGGCCAGGGTCACAGATACGCAGTATTTT. It codes for CASSLVARVTDTQYF.

The J gene is TRBJ2-7, the V gene TRBV2; D gene uncertain. CDR1 and CDR2 (germline): SNHLY, FYNNEI. The V end was cut by 4 bases, the J end by 4 bases, with 8 bases between. This CDR3 is built from 12 residues. The CDR3 region is CASSVEGYEQYF. The CDR3 DNA sequence: TGTGCCAGCAGTGTAGAAGGATACGAGCAGTACTTC.

By share, this clone ranks as large. This rearrangement joins TRBV19 to TRBJ1-3; no clear D gene. Trimming removed 6 bases at V and 0 bases at J, with 12 bases between. Germline V gives CDR1 LNHDA, CDR2 SQIVND (reference sequence). The CDR3 runs 15 residues. CDR3 in amino acids: CASSLSKFSGNTIYF. CDR3 in DNA: TGTGCCAGTAGCCTGTCTAAGTTCTCTGGAAACACCATATATTTT. Combining the CDR3 with reference TRBV19 and TRBJ1-3 gives the whole variable domain DGGITQSPKYLFRKEGQNVTLSCEQNLNHDAMYWYRQDPGQGLRLIYYSQIVNDFQKGDIAEGYSVSREKKESFPLTVTSAQKNPTAFYLCASSLSKFSGNTIYFGEGSWLTVV.

This sequence joins TRBV19 and TRBJ2-1, with D possibly being TRBD1 (6 bases). Trimming pared 6 bases from V and 8 bases from J, leaving 11 bases between. In germline, CDR1 is LNHDA, CDR2 SQIVND (reference sequence). The CDR3 sequence is 12 residues long. The CDR3 protein is CASSQGWYEQFF. The CDR3 nucleotides are TGTGCCAGTAGCCAGGGGTGGTATGAGCAGTTCTTC. The full variable domain, completed using reference TRBV19 and TRBJ2-1, is DGGITQSPKYLFRKEGQNVTLSCEQNLNHDAMYWYRQDPGQGLRLIYYSQIVNDFQKGDIAEGYSVSREKKESFPLTVTSAQKNPTAFYLCASSQGWYEQFFGPGTRLTVL.

This clone was counted only a few times. The rearrangement uses TRBV2 and TRBJ1-1; D is unclear. The germline CDR1 and CDR2 sequences are SNHLY and FYNNEI. Trimming shortened V by 3 bases and J by 5 bases, and 4 bases separated the two germline ends. The CDR3 extends over 11 amino acids. The CDR3 DNA reads as TGTGCCAGCAGTGAGAGAACTGAAGCTTTCTTT. Its protein is CASSERTEAFF.

This clone rates as large. The chain has TRBV7-9 and TRBJ1-2, with TRBD1 identical over 7 bases. Germline CDR1 SEHNR, CDR2 FQNEAQ (reference sequence). The ends lost 5 bases at V and 0 bases at J; junction bases unmatched: 0. CDR3 length equals 13 residues. For the CDR3, the DNA is TGTGCCAGCAGCGGGACAGCTAACTATGGCTACACCTTC. It encodes CASSGTANYGYTF.

Judged by abundance, this clone is large. The chain couples TRBV2 to TRBJ2-5; 8 positions match TRBD2. Trimming removed 9 bases from V and 3 bases from J; junction bases left unmatched: 6. This CDR3 has 13 amino acids. Germline CDR1 and CDR2: SNHLY and FYNNEI. The CDR3 sequence: CASPRAGEETQYF. CDR3 DNA sequence: TGTGCCAGTCCTAGAGCGGGGGAAGAGACCCAGTACTTC.

This clone is termed medium-sized. The chain combines TRBV7-8 with TRBJ1-1; a weak D match, TRBD1 (5 bases). V was clipped by 2 bases and J by 3 bases, with 22 bases between them. From germline, CDR1 is SGHVS and CDR2 FQNEAQ. CDR3 length: 18 amino acids. For the CDR3, the DNA is TGTGCCAGCAGCTTATTCAGGGACTTCGAGGGAAAGGACACTGAAGCTTTCTTT. This sequence encodes CASSLFRDFEGKDTEAFF.

By its share, this clone is medium-sized (0.01 to 0.1%). DNA for the CDR3: TGTGCCAGCAGCGTAGGGGCCGTCCCTAATGAAAAACTGTTTTTT. Translation: CASSVGAVPNEKLFF. The gene calls are TRBV9 and TRBJ1-4; D is unclear. Trimming pared 0 bases from V and 3 bases from J, leaving 9 bases between. The CDR3 is 15 amino acids. Germline V gene lookup returns CDR1 SGDLS and CDR2 YYNGEE.

This clone rates as medium-sized. This chain joins TRBV30 and TRBJ2-1; D might be TRBD2 (5 bases). Trimming took 2 bases from V and 6 from J, leaving 8 bases between them. The germline V gene encodes CDR1 GTSNPN and CDR2 SVGIG (reference sequence). This CDR3 is 12 amino acids long. CDR3 nucleotide sequence: TGTGCCTGGAGTCGGGAAATCAATGAGCAGTTCTTC. It encodes CAWSREINEQFF. The full variable domain, rest sourced from reference TRBV30 and TRBJ2-1, is SQTIHQWPATLVQPVGSPLSLECTVEGTSNPNLYWYRQAAGRGLQLLFYSVGIGQISSEVPQNLSASRPQDRQFILSSKKLLLSDSGFYLCAWSREINEQFFGPGTRLTVL.

Within the sample, this clone is large. The chain is built from TRBV30 and TRBJ2-1; 8 bases fit TRBD2. This CDR3 has 15 residues. The ends lost 1 base at V and 7 bases at J; junction bases unmatched: 9. Germline V CDR1 and CDR2: GTSNPN, SVGIG (reference sequence). DNA for the CDR3: TGTGCCTGGAGTGCCAGCGGGAGTATACCTAATGAGCAGTTCTTC. It translates to CAWSASGSIPNEQFF.

The chain has TRBV9 and TRBJ2-3; a possible D gene is TRBD1 (5 bases). The germline CDR1 and CDR2 sequences are SGDLS and YYNGEE. V was cut by 0 bases and J by 4 bases, with 6 bases left in between. This CDR3 spans 13 amino acids. The CDR3: CASSVEGADTQYF. DNA for the CDR3: TGTGCCAGCAGCGTAGAAGGGGCAGATACGCAGTATTTT.

A few counts support this clone. The J gene is TRBJ2-7, the V gene TRBV5-8; 7 bases align to TRBD1. Germline assignment: CDR1 SGHTS and CDR2 YDEGEE. The V and J ends lost 4 bases and 5 bases, in that order; junction bases with no gene match: 6. This CDR3 has 13 amino acids. CDR3 sequence reads: CASSQTGFDEQYV. Written as DNA, the CDR3 is TGTGCCAGCAGCCAGACAGGGTTCGACGAGCAGTACGTC.

The chain links TRBV20-1 to TRBJ2-1; tentatively, D is TRBD2 (5 bases). V lost 4 bases, J lost 6 bases, and 7 bases lay in between. This CDR3 is built from 11 residues. Germline V gene data show CDR1 as DFQATT and CDR2 as SNEGSKA (reference sequence). The CDR3 bases are TGCAGTGCTAAGCGGACCAATGAGCAGTTCTTC. Translating it yields CSAKRTNEQFF.

This clone was counted only a few times. Other DNA sequences within the sample encode an identical CDR3. As DNA, the CDR3 is TGTGCCAGCAGCGTAGCTACAGCCTCCTACAATGAGCAGTTCTTC. It codes for CASSVATASYNEQFF. The rearrangement uses TRBV9 and TRBJ2-1; D remains ambiguous. This CDR3 is built from 15 residues. Germline V CDR1 and CDR2: SGDLS, YYNGEE. V was pared by 0 bases and J by 0 bases, with 7 bases between.

The V and J genes are TRBV2 and TRBJ1-6, with 7 bases lining up with TRBD1. The CDR3 sequence is 19 residues long. Trimming removed 5 bases from V and 0 bases from J; junction bases left unmatched: 13. Germline CDR1 and CDR2: SNHLY and FYNNEI. This chain's CDR3 is CASSRRGTVNSSYNSPLHF. CDR3 in DNA: TGTGCCAGCAGTCGGAGAGGGACAGTCAACAGCTCCTATAATTCACCCCTCCACTTT.

In its sample, this clone is medium-sized (0.01 to 0.1%). The rearrangement links TRBV2 to TRBJ1-6, with 7 positions matching TRBD1. V trimming: 6 bases; J trimming: 10 bases; junction bases outside the gene matches: 9. The CDR3 is 14 residues long. Per the germline V gene, CDR1 is SNHLY and CDR2 is FYNNEI. In DNA form, the CDR3 reads TGTGCCAGCAGCGCCACAGGGGAAAGATCACCCCTCCACTTT. It is translated as CASSATGERSPLHF.

CDR3 sequence (DNA): TGTGCCACCAGTGACACAGGGAAACTAGCGGGCCCCCGGGGAAGGGATACGCAGTATTTT. This gives the protein CATSDTGKLAGPRGRDTQYF. This rearrangement joins TRBV24-1 to TRBJ2-3; the match to TRBD2 covers 9 bases. The CDR3 covers 20 residues. V lost 4 bases, J lost 6 bases, and 22 bases stayed unmatched. The germline CDR1 and CDR2 sequences are KGHDR and SFDVKD.

The table lists this clone with a few counts. J is TRBJ2-1 and V is TRBV6-2 or TRBV6-3; D may be TRBD1 or TRBD2 (6 bases each). V lost 7 bases to trimming and J lost 8 bases, with 18 bases between them. The germline V gene encodes CDR1 MNHEY and CDR2 SVGEGT. CDR3 length equals 14 residues. The CDR3 DNA reads as TGTGCCAGCAACCCCTGGGGGGCCGGGGATGAGCAGTTCTTC. It codes for CASNPWGAGDEQFF.

This clone was seen a few times. Written as DNA, the CDR3 is TGTGCCAGTAGACCCCTCCGCACAGGGGTCAGCACCGGGGAGCTGTTTTTT. It yields the protein CASRPLRTGVSTGELFF. This chain links TRBV19 with TRBJ2-2; 7 bases align to TRBD1. Germline V CDR1 and CDR2: LNHDA, SQIVND (reference sequence). The CDR3 covers 17 residues. After removal of 6 bases from V and 4 bases from J, the junction contained 14 bases not matched to a gene.

The chain links TRBV7-7 to TRBJ2-5; D gene uncertain. Per the germline V gene, CDR1 is SSHAT and CDR2 is FNYEAQ (reference sequence). This CDR3 contains 13 residues. V was pared by 1 base and J by 5 bases, with 8 bases between. The CDR3 DNA reads as TGTGCCAGCAGCTTAGGTTTCCAGGAGACCCAGTACTTC. Amino acids: CASSLGFQETQYF.

This clone was picked up a small number of times. V usage is TRBV4-2 and J usage is TRBJ2-1; 9 bases are a match to TRBD1. There are 16 residues in the CDR3. Germline CDR1 and CDR2: LGHNA and YNFKEQ. Losses at the gene ends were 4 bases for V and 5 bases for J; bases not matched to a gene: 9. The CDR3 region is CASSRSTGGLDNEQFF. CDR3 coding DNA: TGTGCCAGCAGCCGCTCCACAGGGGGCTTGGACAATGAGCAGTTCTTC.

This clone is medium-sized within its sample. Other DNA sequences in this specimen translate into the identical CDR3. The chain links TRBV19 to TRBJ1-5, with 11 bases that match TRBD1. With 6 bases clipped from V and 4 bases from J, the junction kept 2 bases outside the gene matches. Per germline, CDR1 LNHDA and CDR2 SQIVND (reference sequence). The CDR3 is 14 amino acids. The CDR3 here is CASRGTGGNQPQHF. The CDR3, as DNA: TGTGCCAGTAGAGGGACAGGGGGGAATCAGCCCCAGCATTTT.

The V gene is TRBV19, the J gene TRBJ2-2, with TRBD1 matching over 8 bases. Germline-derived CDR1 and CDR2 are LNHDA and SQIVND (reference sequence). This CDR3 is 16 amino acids long. Trimming removed 6 bases from V and 0 bases from J; junction bases left unmatched: 6. The CDR3 DNA reads TGTGCCAGTAGGACAATGACAGGGGCGAACACCGGGGAGCTGTTTTTT. Translating it yields CASRTMTGANTGELFF.